A selection of T cell receptor beta chains follows, all from one sample in a study of metastatic and nonmetastatic thyroid tumors. With MiXCR, TCRdb reprocessed the PCR reads. Of some 29,000 clones listed, 6% to 9.5% are singletons. Source material: blood. Source of these receptors: a female donor with papillary thyroid cancer or a benign thyroid nodule (not recorded which). Some clones in this sample may be carry-over from other donors' samples. Both conserved end residues are part of each CDR3. A D gene is named only where the DNA matches it firmly. Clone size is given for some rows only: seen once, a few or many times, or a class if the clone is expanded.

v_call: TRBV3-1
clone_size: -
d_call: -
j_call: TRBJ1-2
cdr3_nt: TGTGCCAGCAGCCAGTCACGAAATAACTATGGCTACACCTTC
cdr3_aa: CASSQSRNNYGYTF

v_call: TRBV4-3
clone_size: many
d_call: TRBD2
j_call: TRBJ2-2
cdr3_nt: TGCGCCAGCAGCCAAGCGGGGGGGCACGCCGGGGAGCTGTTTTTT
cdr3_aa: CASSQAGGHAGELFF

v_call: TRBV20-1
clone_size: many
d_call: TRBD1
j_call: TRBJ1-2
cdr3_nt: TGCAGTGCTTACGCCGGGACAGTCTATGGCTACACCTTC
cdr3_aa: CSAYAGTVYGYTF

v_call: TRBV11-3
clone_size: many
d_call: TRBD2
j_call: TRBJ2-1
cdr3_nt: TGTGCCAGCAGCTTGAGGGTAGCGGGGGGAAATGAGCAGTTCTTC
cdr3_aa: CASSLRVAGGNEQFF

v_call: TRBV5-6
clone_size: many
d_call: -
j_call: TRBJ1-3
cdr3_nt: TGTGCCAGCAGCTTCGGTGGAAACACCATATATTTT
cdr3_aa: CASSFGGNTIYF

v_call: TRBV5-1
clone_size: many
d_call: -
j_call: TRBJ2-5
cdr3_nt: TGCGCCACCGGCCTAGGGGGGGATGAGACCCAGTACTTC
cdr3_aa: CATGLGGDETQYF

v_call: TRBV6-2/TRBV6-3
clone_size: many
d_call: -
j_call: TRBJ2-3
cdr3_nt: TGTGCCAGCACCGGCTGGGGCTACCGCACAGATACGCAGTATTTT
cdr3_aa: CASTGWGYRTDTQYF

v_call: TRBV11-3
clone_size: many
d_call: TRBD2
j_call: TRBJ2-1
cdr3_nt: TGTGCCAGCAGCTTAGAGGGGAGGGGACCCTATGAGCAGTTCTTC
cdr3_aa: CASSLEGRGPYEQFF

v_call: TRBV15
clone_size: -
d_call: TRBD2
j_call: TRBJ2-2
cdr3_nt: TGTGCCACCAGCGGAGATGCGCAAGCGGGGGTTACGAACACCGGGGAGCTGTTTTTT
cdr3_aa: CATSGDAQAGVTNTGELFF

v_call: TRBV7-2
clone_size: many
d_call: TRBD2
j_call: TRBJ2-1
cdr3_nt: TGTGCCAGCAGCTTAGCCCTGGGACTAGCGGGGATCGATGAGCAGTTCTTC
cdr3_aa: CASSLALGLAGIDEQFF

v_call: TRBV29-1
clone_size: many
d_call: -
j_call: TRBJ1-2
cdr3_nt: TGCAGCGTTGAAGCGACTCCGCGTGGCTACACCTTC
cdr3_aa: CSVEATPRGYTF

v_call: TRBV6-4
clone_size: many
d_call: TRBD1
j_call: TRBJ2-3
cdr3_nt: TGTGCCAGCAGTTTGGACAGGCGAGATACGCAGTATTTT
cdr3_aa: CASSLDRRDTQYF

v_call: TRBV4-3
clone_size: many
d_call: -
j_call: TRBJ1-5
cdr3_nt: TGCGCCAGCAGCCAAGATTCGAATCAGCCCCAGCATTTT
cdr3_aa: CASSQDSNQPQHF

v_call: TRBV24-1
clone_size: many
d_call: TRBD1
j_call: TRBJ2-3
cdr3_nt: TGTGCCACCAGTGATTGGACAGGGCGCACAGATACGCAGTATTTT
cdr3_aa: CATSDWTGRTDTQYF

v_call: TRBV19
clone_size: many
d_call: TRBD1
j_call: TRBJ2-2
cdr3_nt: TGTGCCAGTAGTATCAACAGGGGTACCGGGGAGCTGTTTTTT
cdr3_aa: CASSINRGTGELFF

v_call: TRBV11-2
clone_size: many
d_call: -
j_call: TRBJ2-3
cdr3_nt: TGTGCCAGCAGCCCGACAGAATCCTGGTCAGATACGCAGTATTTT
cdr3_aa: CASSPTESWSDTQYF

v_call: TRBV6-2/TRBV6-3
clone_size: many
d_call: -
j_call: TRBJ1-2
cdr3_nt: TGTGCCAGCAGTTACGACTGGTGGGATGAAGGGCTCGATGGCTACACCTTC
cdr3_aa: CASSYDWWDEGLDGYTF

v_call: TRBV3-1
clone_size: many
d_call: TRBD1
j_call: TRBJ1-2
cdr3_nt: TGTGCCAGCAGCCGAAACAGGGGCGACGGCTACACCTTC
cdr3_aa: CASSRNRGDGYTF

v_call: TRBV6-4
clone_size: many
d_call: -
j_call: TRBJ2-1
cdr3_nt: TGTGCCAGCAGTGACTCGGGTGGCAATGAGCAGTTCTTC
cdr3_aa: CASSDSGGNEQFF

v_call: TRBV4-1
clone_size: many
d_call: TRBD1
j_call: TRBJ2-5
cdr3_nt: TGCGCCAGCAGCCAGACTTCCACAGGGGTCCAAGAGACCCAGTACTTC
cdr3_aa: CASSQTSTGVQETQYF

v_call: TRBV6-1
clone_size: few
d_call: TRBD1
j_call: TRBJ1-2
cdr3_nt: TGTGCCAGCACCGCCCTAGGGACAGTGTGCTTGGGCTATGGCTACACCTTC
cdr3_aa: CASTALGTVCLGYGYTF

v_call: TRBV30
clone_size: many
d_call: TRBD1
j_call: TRBJ2-1
cdr3_nt: TGTGCCTGGAGCTCCGGGACAGGGGTCGGCAATGAGCAGTTCTTC
cdr3_aa: CAWSSGTGVGNEQFF

v_call: TRBV4-1
clone_size: many
d_call: TRBD2
j_call: TRBJ2-3
cdr3_nt: TGCGCCAGCAGCCAAGACCGACTAGCGGTCGATACGCAGTATTTT
cdr3_aa: CASSQDRLAVDTQYF

v_call: TRBV12-3/TRBV12-4
clone_size: many
d_call: -
j_call: TRBJ2-1
cdr3_nt: TGTGCCAGCAGTTTGGAGACTGAGCAGTTCTTC
cdr3_aa: CASSLETEQFF

v_call: TRBV18
clone_size: many
d_call: TRBD1
j_call: TRBJ2-5
cdr3_nt: TGTGCCAGCTCACGGCCGGGACAGTCGGGTACCCAGTACTTC
cdr3_aa: CASSRPGQSGTQYF

v_call: TRBV20-1
clone_size: many
d_call: -
j_call: TRBJ2-7
cdr3_nt: TGCAGTGCTAACGTCGCCTACGAGCAGTACTTC
cdr3_aa: CSANVAYEQYF

v_call: TRBV12-3/TRBV12-4
clone_size: many
d_call: -
j_call: TRBJ2-2
cdr3_nt: TGTGCCAGCAGTTTCGGCACCGGGGAGCTGTTTTTT
cdr3_aa: CASSFGTGELFF

v_call: TRBV28
clone_size: many
d_call: TRBD1
j_call: TRBJ2-5
cdr3_nt: TGTGCCAGCAGTTTTCCAGGGGGCGAAGAGACCCAGTACTTC
cdr3_aa: CASSFPGGEETQYF

v_call: TRBV3-1
clone_size: many
d_call: -
j_call: TRBJ2-2
cdr3_nt: TGTGCCAGCAGCCAAGGGAGAGCCTCGAACACCGGGGAACTGTTTTTT
cdr3_aa: CASSQGRASNTGELFF

v_call: TRBV6-1
clone_size: many
d_call: -
j_call: TRBJ1-2
cdr3_nt: TGTGCCAGCAGGGACCTACAGCGTTCCTATGGCTACACCTTC
cdr3_aa: CASRDLQRSYGYTF

v_call: TRBV15
clone_size: many
d_call: -
j_call: TRBJ1-6
cdr3_nt: TGTGCCACCAGCAAGGCAAAGGGGAATTCACCCCTCCACTTT
cdr3_aa: CATSKAKGNSPLHF

v_call: TRBV5-5
clone_size: -
d_call: -
j_call: TRBJ2-1
cdr3_nt: TGTGCCAGCAGCCCGATGTGGGGCTTAGGTGAGCAGTTCTTC
cdr3_aa: CASSPMWGLGEQFF

v_call: TRBV11-3
clone_size: many
d_call: TRBD2
j_call: TRBJ2-7
cdr3_nt: TGTGCCAGCCGCTGGAAAAACGGGGGGGTATACGAGCAGTACTTC
cdr3_aa: CASRWKNGGVYEQYF

v_call: TRBV10-3
clone_size: many
d_call: -
j_call: TRBJ2-1
cdr3_nt: TGTGCCATCAGTGAGTCCAGTAGTGAGCAGTTCTTC
cdr3_aa: CAISESSSEQFF

v_call: TRBV5-1
clone_size: many
d_call: -
j_call: TRBJ1-3
cdr3_nt: TGCGCCAGCAGCTGGGGAGCCTCTGGAAACACCATATATTTT
cdr3_aa: CASSWGASGNTIYF

v_call: TRBV19
clone_size: many
d_call: -
j_call: TRBJ1-4
cdr3_nt: TGTGCCAGTAGACCCCCCGCTGGCAGGTGGACTAATGAAAAACTGTTTTTT
cdr3_aa: CASRPPAGRWTNEKLFF

v_call: TRBV4-3
clone_size: many
d_call: TRBD2
j_call: TRBJ2-1
cdr3_nt: TGCGCCAGCAGCCAAGATCTTGGACTAGCGGGGGCGCGGGAGCAGTTCTTC
cdr3_aa: CASSQDLGLAGAREQFF

v_call: TRBV12-3/TRBV12-4
clone_size: many
d_call: -
j_call: TRBJ1-1
cdr3_nt: TGTGCCAGCAGGAAGGCTGAAGAAGCTTTCTTT
cdr3_aa: CASRKAEEAFF

v_call: TRBV2
clone_size: many
d_call: -
j_call: TRBJ2-2
cdr3_nt: TGTGCCAGCGACCGTTCCGGCACCGGGGAGCTGTTTTTT
cdr3_aa: CASDRSGTGELFF

v_call: TRBV27
clone_size: many
d_call: -
j_call: TRBJ1-2
cdr3_nt: TGTGCCAGCAGAGGGTGGGGGGCGCTGGACTATGGCTACACCTTC
cdr3_aa: CASRGWGALDYGYTF

v_call: TRBV4-3
clone_size: many
d_call: -
j_call: TRBJ1-2
cdr3_nt: TGCGCCAGCAGCCAGGGGGCCGGGCGAATCTATGGCTACACCTTC
cdr3_aa: CASSQGAGRIYGYTF

v_call: TRBV19
clone_size: many
d_call: -
j_call: TRBJ2-6
cdr3_nt: TGTGCCAGTAGTATAGACAGCTCTGGGGCCAACGTCCTGACTTTC
cdr3_aa: CASSIDSSGANVLTF

v_call: TRBV4-2
clone_size: many
d_call: -
j_call: TRBJ2-7
cdr3_nt: TGTGCCTCGGCCTCGAGCGGAGGGGACAGCTCCTACGAGCAGTACTTC
cdr3_aa: CASASSGGDSSYEQYF

v_call: TRBV20-1
clone_size: many
d_call: TRBD1
j_call: TRBJ2-1
cdr3_nt: TGCAGTGCTTGGACCTATACAGGGGCGGTATACAATGAGCAGTTCTTC
cdr3_aa: CSAWTYTGAVYNEQFF